This T cell receptor (beta chain) was identified in a study of blood T cell repertoires in COVID-19 (dated by TCRdb to 2019 to 2021). About the full investigation: Samples covering the acute and convalescent phases of COVID-19 were provided by collaborators in the United States, Italy and Spain. The prospective study material was composed of cDNA or gDNA derived from T cells, B-cell-depleted T cells, or PBMCs. Subjects who had been exposed to COVID-19, were actively infected with it, or had recovered from it provided the deeply sampled blood TCRbeta repertoires that made up the dataset. The repertoires were released in a freely available public database intended as a resource for research on the immune response to SARS-CoV-2. The samples were drawn from two sources: the first 160 participants of the ongoing ImmuneRACE study, and 1,000 to 1,500 subjects contributed by 6 global collaborators. The sample metadata nearly always contained a de-identified subject ID, COVID-19 status, age in years and sex. Where available, HLA class I and class II types were taken from metadata supplied by the sample provider and were not determined by assay-based typing.

General conclusions and limits of the study: How much clinical and demographic metadata was included differed by source and by participant, and the metadata was provided uncurated.

Collaborating institutions collected whole blood in K2EDTA tubes following their own protocols. For TCRbeta analysis, collaborator samples were shipped as frozen whole blood, as isolated PBMCs, or as DNA extracted from either sample type. CDR1 SGHRS and CDR2 YFSETQ are derived from the germline V gene. V loses 4 bases of germline sequence and J loses 1 base, and the interval between the two ends is 11 bases. The CDR3 contains 14 residues, cysteine and phenylalanine counted. Only CDR3 DNA is held: 42 bases, read in frame from base 1. Comments on this clone: This clone's antigen is unknown. The sample holds no much larger clone one base away, and base qualities are not on file.

The immunoSEQ Assay, a bias-controlled multiplex PCR, was used to amplify TCRbeta CDR3 regions from genomic DNA. As for the authors' bioinformatics: Nucleated cell counts per sample were estimated from amplification of reference gene primers within the assay. Sequence reads were collapsed and filtered to measure the absolute abundance of every unique TCRbeta CDR3 rearrangement. For each sample, productive Simpson clonality was calculated as the square root of Simpson's diversity index across productive rearrangements. TCRdb took this table from immuneACCESS and kept in-frame rearrangements with V and J called. Such tables lack part of the clones; where checked against another copy, unresolved V genes explain under half of the gap, and the rest is unexplained. V, J and clone size were drawn from that table, and D and trimming were deduced from the DNA. This sample comprises around 83,000 clones, 86% of them detected only once. The ten top clones hold around a quarter of the sample.

The sequence came from a man aged 45-60 years with active or convalescent COVID-19. This sequence uses TRBV5-1 and TRBJ1-2; the D gene is not confidently resolved. Sequencing was performed on peripheral blood. Here the CDR3 is given as CASSEEGFNYGYTF. The DNA reads as follows: TGCGCCAGCAGCGAGGAGGGTTTTAACTATGGCTACACCTTC.